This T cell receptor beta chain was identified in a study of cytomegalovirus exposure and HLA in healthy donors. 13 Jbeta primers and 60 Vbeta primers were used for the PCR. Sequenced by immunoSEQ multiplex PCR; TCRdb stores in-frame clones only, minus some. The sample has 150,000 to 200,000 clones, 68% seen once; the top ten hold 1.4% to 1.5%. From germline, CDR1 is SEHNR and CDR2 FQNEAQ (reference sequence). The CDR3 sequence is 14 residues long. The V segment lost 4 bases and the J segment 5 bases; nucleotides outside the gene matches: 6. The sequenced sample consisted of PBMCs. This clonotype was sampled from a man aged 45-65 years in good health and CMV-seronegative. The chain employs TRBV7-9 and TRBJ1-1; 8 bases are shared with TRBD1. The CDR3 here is CASSSTGERTEAFF. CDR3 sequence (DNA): TGTGCCAGCAGCTCGACAGGGGAAAGAACTGAAGCTTTCTTT.